This T cell receptor beta chain came from a study of blood T cell repertoires in COVID-19. Original processing methods: Estimation of nucleated cell counts relied on the amplification of reference gene primers. Here immunoSEQ multiplex PCR was the method, and the copy in TCRdb shows in-frame clones only, minus some. The DNA was the basis for D and trimming; V, J and clone size are from that table. The repertoire consists of about 140,000 clones, with roughly four fifths occurring once and the leading ten covering 3.5% to 4.5%. The CDR3 has 16 residues. Germline lookup yields CDR1 SGDLS and CDR2 YYNGEE. Losses at the gene ends were 0 bases for V and 2 bases for J; bases not matched to a gene: 6.

The receptor was derived from a woman aged 60-75 years with acute or convalescent COVID-19. The chain couples TRBV9 to TRBJ2-7; TRBD2 matches 9 bases. The sample was peripheral blood. The CDR3 DNA reads TGTGCCAGCAGCGTAGGAGGACTAGCGCAAACCTACGAGCAGTACTTC. Residues: CASSVGGLAQTYEQYF.